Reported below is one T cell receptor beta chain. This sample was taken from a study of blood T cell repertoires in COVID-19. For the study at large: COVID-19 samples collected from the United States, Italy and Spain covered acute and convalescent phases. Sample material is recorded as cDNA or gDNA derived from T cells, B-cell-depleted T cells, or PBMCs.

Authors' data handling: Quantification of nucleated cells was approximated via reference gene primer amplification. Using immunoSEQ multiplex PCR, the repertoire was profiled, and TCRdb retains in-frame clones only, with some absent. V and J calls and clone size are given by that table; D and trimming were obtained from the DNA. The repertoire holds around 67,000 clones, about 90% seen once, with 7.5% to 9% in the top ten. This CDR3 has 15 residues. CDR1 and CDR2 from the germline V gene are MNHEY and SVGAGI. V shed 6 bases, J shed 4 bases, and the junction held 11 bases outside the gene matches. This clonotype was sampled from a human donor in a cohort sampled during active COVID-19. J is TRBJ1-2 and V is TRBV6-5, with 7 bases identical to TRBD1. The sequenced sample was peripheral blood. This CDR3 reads CASSYRQGRGYGYTF. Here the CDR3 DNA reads TGTGCCAGCAGCTATAGACAGGGACGAGGCTATGGCTACACCTTC.